This T cell receptor (beta chain) was sequenced for a study of lymphopenia after photon versus proton radiotherapy. Profiled with immunoSEQ multiplex PCR; TCRdb holds only in-frame clones, not every one. The repertoire includes some 76,000 clones, 85% to 95% of them detected once, and around 2% sits in the top ten. Trimming took 5 bases from V and 0 from J, leaving 16 bases between them. This CDR3 comprises 16 residues. CDR1 and CDR2 from the germline V gene are MNHEY and SMNVEV (reference sequence). This specimen was peripheral blood, taken from a patient treated with photon-based radiotherapy. This chain uses TRBV27 with TRBJ1-1; tentative D call: TRBD1 (5 bases). The sequence was obtained from a woman aged 40-49 years with cholangiocarcinoma. The DNA of the CDR3 is TGTGCCAGCAGTCCCTGGACACGATCCATGAACACTGAAGCTTTCTTT. It encodes CASSPWTRSMNTEAFF.